Included here is one T cell receptor (beta chain) sequence, with context. Antigen unknown. The data belong to a study of blood T cells in healthy people across ages. Overall study results and limits: Researchers report that TCR beta diversity correlated strongly with naive T cell percentage. Compared with aged donors, long-lived donors showed fewer expanded clones, suggesting selection.

Per germline, CDR1 MDHEN and CDR2 SYDVKM. V was pared by 5 bases and J by 7 bases, with 21 bases between. CDR3 length equals 15 residues. A second PCR, run for about 7 to 11 cycles, used a sample-barcoded 5' primer plus a J-beta primer mix. TCRdb reprocessed the 5' RACE reads via MiXCR and lists one record per CDR3 protein. Among approximately 1.5 million distinct CDR3 sequences listed, around 40% were seen once. The clonotype was recovered from a woman under 30 in good health. Sample: blood. The V and J genes are TRBV28 and TRBJ2-7; D possibly corresponds to TRBD2 (5 bases). Here the CDR3 DNA reads TGTGCCAGCAGTCCCAGACGAGCGGTCCACAATGAGCAGTACTTC. It translates to CASSPRRAVHNEQYF.